Below, 13 T cell receptor beta chains from the same sample are listed, as sequenced in a study of T cells after posttransplantation cyclophosphamide. The assay was immunoSEQ multiplex PCR, and TCRdb's table has in-frame clones only and misses some. The sample shows fewer than 30,000 clones, 86% of them seen only once. The sequenced sample was PBMCs. The source of these receptors is a woman in her fifties or sixties with a blood cancer, CMV-positive, and with a related stem cell donor.

In this sample, this clone turned up a few times. V usage is TRBV10-2 and J usage is TRBJ1-2; D gene unclear. From germline, CDR1 is WSHSY and CDR2 SAAADI. Trimming pared 4 bases from V and 4 bases from J, leaving 4 bases between. CDR3 length: 11 residues. CDR3 coding DNA: TGCGCCAGCAGTGGACTCTATGGCTACACCTTC. Amino acids: CASSGLYGYTF.

For this clone: A read error may produce the germline difference seen at one junction end. This same CDR3 is encoded by further DNA sequences in the sample. The rearrangement uses TRBV2 and TRBJ2-6; 7 bases line up with TRBD1. CDR3 size: 15 residues. Germline V CDR1 and CDR2: SNHLY, FYNNEI. The CDR3 DNA reads TGTGCTAGCAGTTATCAGGGGGCTGGGGCCAACGTCCTGACTTTC. This gives the protein CASSYQGAGANVLTF. Combining the CDR3 with reference TRBV2 and TRBJ2-6 gives the whole variable domain EPEVTQTPSHQVTQMGQEVILRCVPISNHLYFYWYRQILGQKVEFLVSFYNNEISEKSEIFDDQFSVERPDGSNFTLKIRSTKLEDSAMYFCASSYQGAGANVLTFGAGSRLTVL.

The rearrangement joins TRBV7-2 to TRBJ2-2; a weak D match, TRBD2 (6 bases). V was pared by 3 bases and J by 0 bases, with 11 bases between. Germline CDR1 and CDR2: SGHTA and FQGNSA. The CDR3 sequence is 16 residues long. The CDR3, as DNA: TGTGCCAGCAGCTTCAGCCTAGCGCCGAACACCGGGGAGCTGTTTTTT. Its protein product is CASSFSLAPNTGELFF.

A single count supports this clone. This chain connects TRBV2 to TRBJ1-5; 7 nucleotides match TRBD1. This CDR3 is 14 amino acids long. Germline assignment: CDR1 SNHLY and CDR2 FYNNEI. V was clipped by 6 bases and J by 4 bases; unmatched bases: 6. This CDR3 reads CASRVGTENQPQHF. CDR3 nucleotide sequence: TGTGCCAGCAGAGTAGGGACAGAAAATCAGCCCCAGCATTTT.

Notes on this clone: Sequence at one end of the junction differs from germline and may be a read error. Here the CDR3 DNA reads TGTGCTAGCAGCTTAGGGGGGGGGACTAGCGTCAATGAGCAGTTCTTC. Translated, it gives CASSLGGGTSVNEQFF. The chain uses TRBV7-7 and TRBJ2-1; TRBD2 agrees at 10 bases. There are 16 residues in the CDR3. CDR1 is SSHAT, CDR2 FNYEAQ, per germline (reference sequence). Full variable domain (outside the CDR3, taken from reference TRBV7-7 and TRBJ2-1): GAGVSQSPRYKVTKRGQDVTLRCDPISSHATLYWYQQALGQGPEFLTYFNYEAQPDKSGLPSDRFSAERPEGSISTLTIQRTEQRDSAMYRCASSLGGGTSVNEQFFGPGTRLTVL.

The chain recombines TRBV5-1 with TRBJ2-7, with 7 bases fitting TRBD1. The CDR3 is made up of 13 amino acids. V lost 4 bases to trimming and J lost 2 bases; unmatched junction nucleotides: 3. The germline V gene encodes CDR1 SGHRS and CDR2 YFSETQ. The CDR3 sequence: CASSGDRPYEQYF. The CDR3 nucleotides read TGCGCCAGCAGCGGGGACAGACCCTACGAGCAGTACTTC.

The chain links TRBV11-2 to TRBJ2-7, with no clear D. Germline CDR1 is SGHAT and CDR2 is FQNNGV. Trimming shortened V by 5 bases and J by 3 bases, and 11 bases separated the two germline ends. This CDR3 region has 13 residues. The CDR3 here is CASSVVTNYEQYF. The CDR3 bases are TGTGCCAGCAGCGTAGTGACAAACTACGAGCAGTACTTC.

This clone was counted a single time. The chain couples TRBV5-4 to TRBJ1-4; TRBD1 matches 10 bases. The CDR3 length is 14 residues. CDR1 and CDR2 from the germline V gene are SGHNT and YYREEE (reference sequence). V dropped 3 bases and J dropped 4; count of bases not matched to a gene: 0. The CDR3 reads CASSWDRGNEKLFF. The CDR3 nucleotides are TGTGCCAGCAGCTGGGACAGGGGTAATGAAAAACTGTTTTTT.

This clone was recorded once. The J gene is TRBJ2-5, the V gene TRBV25-1, with D perhaps matching TRBD2 (7 bases). The V and J ends lost 4 bases and 5 bases respectively, with 17 bases between them. Germline V gives CDR1 MGHDK, CDR2 SYGVNS. The CDR3 totals 15 residues. The CDR3 nucleotides read TGTGCCAGCAGTGTTGCACAGGGAGGGGGGGAGACCCAGTACTTC. Encoded protein: CASSVAQGGGETQYF.

This clone came up a few times. For the CDR3, the DNA is TGTGCCAGTAGTATAGAAGCTAGCGGAACATACAATGAGCAGTTCTTC. Translation: CASSIEASGTYNEQFF. The chain couples TRBV19 to TRBJ2-1, with 7 bases aligning to TRBD2. CDR3 length: 16 amino acids. With V trimmed by 0 bases and J by 4 bases, 6 bases remained unmatched. Germline values: CDR1 LNHDA, CDR2 SQIVND (reference sequence).

V and J are TRBV19 and TRBJ2-3; 7 bases align to TRBD2. Germline V gives CDR1 LNHDA, CDR2 SQIVND (reference sequence). V dropped 5 bases and J dropped 3; count of bases not matched to a gene: 8. The CDR3 totals 15 residues. The CDR3 DNA reads as TGTGCCAGTAGTGCCGGGGGGTGGCGGACAGATACGCAGTATTTT. The encoded protein is CASSAGGWRTDTQYF.

The chain recombines TRBV6-4 with TRBJ1-1, with D tentatively TRBD1 (6 bases). Germline V CDR1 and CDR2: MRHNA, SNTAGT. V lost 6 bases, J lost 1 base, and 9 bases lay in between. The length of the CDR3 is 13 residues. This CDR3 reads CASRAGENTEAFF. In DNA form, the CDR3 reads TGTGCCAGCAGAGCAGGGGAGAACACTGAAGCTTTCTTT.

This clone was picked up one time. V is TRBV18 and J is TRBJ1-4; no firm D call. The germline CDR1 and CDR2 sequences are KGHSH and LQKENI. The CDR3 loop spans 16 amino acids. V was clipped by 3 bases and J by 5 bases, with 16 bases between them. CDR3 residues: CASSPGRPLRNEKLFF. CDR3 DNA sequence: TGTGCCAGCTCACCGGGCAGACCACTCCGGAATGAAAAACTGTTTTTT.